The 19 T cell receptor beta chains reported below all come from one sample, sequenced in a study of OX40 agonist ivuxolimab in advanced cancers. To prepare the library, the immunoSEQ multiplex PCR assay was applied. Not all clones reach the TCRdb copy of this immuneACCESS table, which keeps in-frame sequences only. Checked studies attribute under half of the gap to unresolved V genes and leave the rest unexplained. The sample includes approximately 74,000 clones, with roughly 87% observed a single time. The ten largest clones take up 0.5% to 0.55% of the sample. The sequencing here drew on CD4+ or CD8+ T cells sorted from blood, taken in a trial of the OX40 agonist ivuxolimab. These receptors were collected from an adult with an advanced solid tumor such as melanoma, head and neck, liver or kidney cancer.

The CDR3, as DNA: TGCGCCAGCAGCCAAGGGCTAGCGGGGTACGAGCAGTACTTC. It translates to CASSQGLAGYEQYF. The chain combines TRBV4-1 with TRBJ2-7, with 9 bases matching TRBD2. V lost 1 base, J lost 4 bases, and 2 bases stayed unmatched. CDR1 is MGHRA, CDR2 YSYEKL, per germline. The CDR3 loop spans 14 amino acids.

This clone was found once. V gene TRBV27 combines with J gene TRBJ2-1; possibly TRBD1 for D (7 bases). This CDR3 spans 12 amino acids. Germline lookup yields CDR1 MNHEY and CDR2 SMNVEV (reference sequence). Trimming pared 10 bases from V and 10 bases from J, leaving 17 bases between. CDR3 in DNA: TGTGCCACCCAGGGGGGAGTGGGGGAGCAGTTCTTC. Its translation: CATQGGVGEQFF.

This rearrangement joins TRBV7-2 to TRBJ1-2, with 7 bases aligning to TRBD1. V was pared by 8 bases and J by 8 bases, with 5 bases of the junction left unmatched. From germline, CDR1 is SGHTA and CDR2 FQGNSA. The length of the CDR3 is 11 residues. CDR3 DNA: TGTGCCAGCTCCCGACAGGGAGGCTACACCTTC. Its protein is CASSRQGGYTF.

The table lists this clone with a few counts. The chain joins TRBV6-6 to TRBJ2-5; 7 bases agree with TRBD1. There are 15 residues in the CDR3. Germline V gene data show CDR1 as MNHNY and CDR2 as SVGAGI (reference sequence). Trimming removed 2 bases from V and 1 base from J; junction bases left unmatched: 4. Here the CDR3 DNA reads TGTGCCAGCAGTTACCGGGGACAGATCCAAGAGACCCAGTACTTC. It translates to CASSYRGQIQETQYF.

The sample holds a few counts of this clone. CDR3 region: CASSNTGSLDTQYF. CDR3 nucleotide sequence: TGTGCCAGCAGCAACACAGGGTCCCTAGATACGCAGTATTTT. V and J are TRBV5-8 and TRBJ2-3; TRBD1 is a possible D gene (6 bases). This CDR3 region has 14 residues. The germline CDR1 and CDR2 sequences are SGHTS and YDEGEE. The V end was cut by 4 bases, the J end by 5 bases, with 14 bases between.

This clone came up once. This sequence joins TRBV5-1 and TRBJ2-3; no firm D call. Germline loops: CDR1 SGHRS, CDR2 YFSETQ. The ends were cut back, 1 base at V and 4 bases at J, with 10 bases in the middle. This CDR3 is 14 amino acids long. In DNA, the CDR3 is TGCGCCAGCAGCTTGATTCTCCGGCCAGATACGCAGTATTTT. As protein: CASSLILRPDTQYF.

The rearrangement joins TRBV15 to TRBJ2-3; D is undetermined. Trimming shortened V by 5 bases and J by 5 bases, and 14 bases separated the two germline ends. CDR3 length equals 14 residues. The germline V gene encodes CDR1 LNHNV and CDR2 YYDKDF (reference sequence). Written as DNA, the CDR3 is TGTGCCACCAGCGATCAAGGGATGATAGATACGCAGTATTTT. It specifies CATSDQGMIDTQYF.

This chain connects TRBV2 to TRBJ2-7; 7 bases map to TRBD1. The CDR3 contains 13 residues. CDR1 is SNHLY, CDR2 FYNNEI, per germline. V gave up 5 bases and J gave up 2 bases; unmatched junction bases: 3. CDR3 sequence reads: CASSRQGAYEQYF. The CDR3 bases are TGTGCCAGCAGTCGACAGGGTGCCTACGAGCAGTACTTC.

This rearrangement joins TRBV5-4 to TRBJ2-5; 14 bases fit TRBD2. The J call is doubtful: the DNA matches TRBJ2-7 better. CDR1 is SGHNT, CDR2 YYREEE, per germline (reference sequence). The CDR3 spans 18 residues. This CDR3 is CASSPQGTSGRRTYEQYF. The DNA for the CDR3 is TGTGCCAGCAGCCCACAGGGGACTAGCGGGAGACGAACCTACGAGCAGTACTTC.

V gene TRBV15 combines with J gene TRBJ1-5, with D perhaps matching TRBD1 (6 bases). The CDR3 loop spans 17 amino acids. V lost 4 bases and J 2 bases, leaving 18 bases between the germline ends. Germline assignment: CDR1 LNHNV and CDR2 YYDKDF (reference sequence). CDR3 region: CATSTYTGTKGNQPQHF. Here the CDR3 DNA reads TGTGCCACCAGCACCTACACGGGGACAAAGGGCAATCAGCCCCAGCATTTT.

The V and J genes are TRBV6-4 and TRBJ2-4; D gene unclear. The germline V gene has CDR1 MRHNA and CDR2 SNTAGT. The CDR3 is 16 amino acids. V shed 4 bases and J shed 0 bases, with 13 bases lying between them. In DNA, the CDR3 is TGTGCCAGCAGTGGAGCCGACCTCGGAGCCAAAAACATTCAGTACTTC. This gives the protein CASSGADLGAKNIQYF.

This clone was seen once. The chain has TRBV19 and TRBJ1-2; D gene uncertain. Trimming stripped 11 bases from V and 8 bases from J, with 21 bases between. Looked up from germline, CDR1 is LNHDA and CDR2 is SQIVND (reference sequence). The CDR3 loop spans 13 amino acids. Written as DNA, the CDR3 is TGTGCCCGACGGGGAACGAATTCTCGCGGCTACACCTTC. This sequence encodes CARRGTNSRGYTF.

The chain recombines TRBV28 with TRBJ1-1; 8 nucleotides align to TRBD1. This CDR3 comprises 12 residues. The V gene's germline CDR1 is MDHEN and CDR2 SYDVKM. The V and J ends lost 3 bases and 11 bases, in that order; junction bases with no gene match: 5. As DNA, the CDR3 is TGTGCCAGCAGTTTGGGGACAGGTATGGCTTTCTTT. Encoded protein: CASSLGTGMAFF.

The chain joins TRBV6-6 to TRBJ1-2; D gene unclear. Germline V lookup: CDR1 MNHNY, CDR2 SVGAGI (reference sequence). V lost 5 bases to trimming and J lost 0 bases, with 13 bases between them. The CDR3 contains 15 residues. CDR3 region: CASSPRTEANYGYTF. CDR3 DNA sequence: TGTGCCAGCAGTCCAAGGACCGAAGCTAACTATGGCTACACCTTC.

CDR3 DNA: TGTGCCAGCAGCTTAGATCGTGGCGTGGTAGCTTTCTTT. The encoded protein is CASSLDRGVVAFF. The gene calls are TRBV11-2 and TRBJ1-1; no clear D gene. The CDR3 totals 13 residues. Germline assignment: CDR1 SGHAT and CDR2 FQNNGV. V gave up 0 bases and J gave up 10 bases, with 12 bases separating them.

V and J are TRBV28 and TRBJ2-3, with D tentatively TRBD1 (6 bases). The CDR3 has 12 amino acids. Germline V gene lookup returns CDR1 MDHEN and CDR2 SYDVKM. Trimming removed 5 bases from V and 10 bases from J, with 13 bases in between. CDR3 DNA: TGTGCCAGCAGTAAAGACAGGATCTCGCAGTATTTT. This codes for CASSKDRISQYF. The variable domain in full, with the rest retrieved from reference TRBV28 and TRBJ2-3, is DVKVTQSSRYLVKRTGEKVFLECVQDMDHENMFWYRQDPGLGLRLIYFSYDVKMKEKGDIPEGYSVSREKKERFSLILESASTNQTSMYLCASSKDRISQYFGPGTRLTVL.

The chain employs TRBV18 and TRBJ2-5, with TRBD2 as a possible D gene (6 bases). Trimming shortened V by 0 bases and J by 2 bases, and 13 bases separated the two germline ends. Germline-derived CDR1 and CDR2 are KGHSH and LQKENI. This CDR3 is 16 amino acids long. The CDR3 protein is CASSPPGLADQETQYF. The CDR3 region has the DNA TGTGCCAGCTCACCACCGGGGTTAGCGGATCAAGAGACCCAGTACTTC.

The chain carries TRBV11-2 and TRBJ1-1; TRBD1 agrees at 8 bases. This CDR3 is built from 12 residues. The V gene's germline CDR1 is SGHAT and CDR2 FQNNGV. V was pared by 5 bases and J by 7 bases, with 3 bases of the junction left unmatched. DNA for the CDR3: TGTGCCAGCAGCCGACAGGGGTATGAAGCTTTCTTT. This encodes CASSRQGYEAFF.

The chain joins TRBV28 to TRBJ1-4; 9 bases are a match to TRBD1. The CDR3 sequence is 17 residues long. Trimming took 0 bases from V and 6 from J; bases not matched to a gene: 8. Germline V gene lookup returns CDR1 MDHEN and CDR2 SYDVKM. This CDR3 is CASSLWGQGPSDEKLFF. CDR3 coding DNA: TGTGCCAGCAGTTTATGGGGACAGGGCCCCTCTGATGAAAAACTGTTTTTT.